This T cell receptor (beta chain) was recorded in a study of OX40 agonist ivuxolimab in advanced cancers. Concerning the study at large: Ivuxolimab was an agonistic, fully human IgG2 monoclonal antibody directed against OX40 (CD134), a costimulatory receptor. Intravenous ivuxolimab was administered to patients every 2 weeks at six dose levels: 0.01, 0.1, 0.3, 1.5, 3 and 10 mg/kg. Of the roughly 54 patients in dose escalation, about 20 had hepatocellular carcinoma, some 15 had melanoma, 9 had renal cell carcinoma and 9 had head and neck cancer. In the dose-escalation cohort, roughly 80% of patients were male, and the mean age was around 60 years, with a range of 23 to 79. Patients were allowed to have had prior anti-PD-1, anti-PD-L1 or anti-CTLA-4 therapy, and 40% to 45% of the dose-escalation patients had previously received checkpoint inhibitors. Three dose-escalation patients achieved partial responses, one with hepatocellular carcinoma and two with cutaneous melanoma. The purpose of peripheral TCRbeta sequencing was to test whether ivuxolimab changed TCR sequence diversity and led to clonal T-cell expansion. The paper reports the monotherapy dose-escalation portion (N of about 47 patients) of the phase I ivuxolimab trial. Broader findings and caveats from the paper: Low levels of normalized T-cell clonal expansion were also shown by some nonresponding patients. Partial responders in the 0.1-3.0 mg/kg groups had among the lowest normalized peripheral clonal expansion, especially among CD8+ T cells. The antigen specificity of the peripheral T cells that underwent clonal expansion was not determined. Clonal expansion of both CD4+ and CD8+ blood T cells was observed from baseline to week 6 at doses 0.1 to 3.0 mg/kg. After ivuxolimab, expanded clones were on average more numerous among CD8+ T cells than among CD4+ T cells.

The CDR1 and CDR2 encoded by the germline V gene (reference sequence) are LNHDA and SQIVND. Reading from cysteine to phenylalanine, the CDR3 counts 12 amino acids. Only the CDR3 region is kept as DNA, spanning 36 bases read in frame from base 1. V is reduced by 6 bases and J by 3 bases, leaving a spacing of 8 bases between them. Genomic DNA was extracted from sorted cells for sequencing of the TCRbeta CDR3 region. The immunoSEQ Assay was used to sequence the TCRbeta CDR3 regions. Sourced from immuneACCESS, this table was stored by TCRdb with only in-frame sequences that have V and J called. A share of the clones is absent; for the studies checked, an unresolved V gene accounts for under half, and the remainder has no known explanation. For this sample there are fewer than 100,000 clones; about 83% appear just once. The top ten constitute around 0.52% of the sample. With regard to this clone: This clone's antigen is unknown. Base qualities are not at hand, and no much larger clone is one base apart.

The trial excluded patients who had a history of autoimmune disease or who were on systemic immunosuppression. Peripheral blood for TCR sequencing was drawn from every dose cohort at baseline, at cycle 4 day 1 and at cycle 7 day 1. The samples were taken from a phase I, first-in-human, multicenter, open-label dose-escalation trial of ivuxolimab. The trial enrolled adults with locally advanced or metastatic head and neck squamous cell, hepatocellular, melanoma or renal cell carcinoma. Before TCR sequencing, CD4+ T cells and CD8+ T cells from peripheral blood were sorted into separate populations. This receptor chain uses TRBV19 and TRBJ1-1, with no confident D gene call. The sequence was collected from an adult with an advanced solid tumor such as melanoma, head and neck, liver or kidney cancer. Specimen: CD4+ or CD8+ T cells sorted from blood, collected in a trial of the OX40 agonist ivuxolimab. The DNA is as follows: TGTGCCAGTAGCCCCAGGTACACTGAAGCTTTCTTT. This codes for CASSPRYTEAFF.